This T cell receptor beta chain emerged from a study of shared T cell receptors in the human thymus. Using immunoSEQ multiplex PCR, the repertoire was profiled, and TCRdb retains in-frame clones only, with some absent. The sample includes 640,000 or so clones, around 87% of them seen just once. Germline assignment: CDR1 MDHEN and CDR2 SYDVKM. The CDR3 contains 16 residues. J was trimmed by 3 bases and V by 2 bases; bases with no gene match: 4. This clone has more than one count but fewer than ten. This same sample was also part of a study on human thymus T cells.

This receptor was identified in a boy under two years old with a congenital heart defect. This rearrangement joins TRBV28 to TRBJ2-5; 12 bases agree with TRBD1. Material for sequencing was thymocytes. CDR3 loop: CASSLGDRGQKETQYF. For the CDR3, the DNA is TGTGCCAGCAGTTTAGGGGACAGGGGGCAGAAAGAGACCCAGTACTTC.